The entry below describes one TCR beta chain. Its target is not known. Profiled with immunoSEQ multiplex PCR; TCRdb holds only in-frame clones, not every one. The sample gives hundreds of thousands of clones, roughly 90% of which show up once; about 1.5% is in the top ten. The data were taken from a study of Ad26.COV2.S vaccination and SARS-CoV-2 variants. Findings and caveats of the study: Post-vaccination breadth of spike-specific CD8+ and CD4+ T cell responses was reportedly substantial.

This sample's treatment: some 20 received Ad26.COV2.S at low or high dose, single or two shots; 5 received placebo; per-sample allocation not given. It was on day 63 after the first vaccine or placebo injection that samples were taken. The shot given was an Ad26 vector that makes Wuhan-strain SARS-CoV-2 spike. Sequenced here: peripheral blood, sampled in a trial of Ad26.COV2.S vaccine versus placebo. This sequence originates from a person between 18 and 60 years old who received the Ad26.COV2.S COVID-19 vaccine or a placebo.

Here the CDR3 DNA reads TGTGCCAGCAGCCGGGCAGGCGGCCTATATGGCTACACCTTC. It codes for CASSRAGGLYGYTF. The chain joins TRBV14 to TRBJ1-2, with D unclear. V was clipped by 4 bases and J by 5 bases, with 14 bases between them. This CDR3 region has 14 residues. Germline V CDR1 and CDR2: SGHDN, FVKESK.